The present TCR beta chain was sequenced within a study of cytomegalovirus exposure and HLA in healthy donors. Separate from the approximately 670-subject first cohort, the approximately 120-subject validation cohort was the one that the donors belonged to. General observations from the study: Both high specificity and high sensitivity reportedly marked the classifier's diagnosis of cytomegalovirus status. Listed as cytomegalovirus-associated were 150 to 200 TCR beta chains.

TCRdb's table, derived via immunoSEQ multiplex PCR, lists solely in-frame clones and lacks some. The sample contains some 170,000 clones, roughly 95% of which appear only once. The CDR3 is made up of 14 amino acids. The V and J ends lost 3 bases and 4 bases respectively, with 15 bases between them. Germline lookup yields CDR1 GTSNPN and CDR2 SVGIG (reference sequence). With regard to this clone: As yet, its antigen is unknown.

This TCR was sampled from a woman between 18 and 29 years old in good health and CMV-seronegative. Sequencing was done on a sample of PBMCs. J is TRBJ1-2 and V is TRBV30; D is perhaps TRBD1 (6 bases). The CDR3 DNA is TGTGCCTGGAGCGCTACGACAGGACCCTATGGCTACACCTTC. Translating gives CAWSATTGPYGYTF. Drawing the rest from reference TRBV30 and TRBJ1-2, the complete variable domain is SQTIHQWPATLVQPVGSPLSLECTVEGTSNPNLYWYRQAAGRGLQLLFYSVGIGQISSEVPQNLSASRPQDRQFILSSKKLLLSDSGFYLCAWSATTGPYGYTFGSGTRLTVV.